Listed below are T cell receptor beta chains from one sample, sequenced in a study of technical replicates of blood from a handful of donors. Some clones are missing from TCRdb's copy, which holds only in-frame ones; the method was immunoSEQ multiplex PCR. The data show around 30,000 clones, with 85% to 95% seen just once and 4.1% held by the top ten. Input material: PBMCs. The receptors were gathered from a human donor in good health. Some clones in this sample may be carry-over from other donors' samples. Both conserved end residues are part of each CDR3. The D gene is left open where the match is weak. A row's size may be missing; if present it is once, few, many or a size class.

j_call,v_call,d_call,cdr3_length,clone_size,cdr3_aa,cdr3_nt
TRBJ2-7,TRBV5-6,TRBD2,15,NA,CASSLQRGYSYEQYF,TGTGCCAGCAGCTTGCAGCGGGGCTACTCCTACGAGCAGTACTTC
TRBJ1-6,TRBV30,NA,16,NA,CAWSSGVSSYNSPLHF,TGTGCCTGGAGCTCCGGGGTGAGCTCCTATAATTCACCCCTCCACTTT
TRBJ2-5,TRBV2,NA,14,NA,CASKRYREGETQYF,TGTGCCAGCAAAAGATACAGGGAGGGAGAGACCCAGTACTTC
TRBJ2-7,TRBV5-1,NA,16,NA,CASSLVQGRLSYEQYF,TGCGCCAGCAGCTTGGTACAGGGCCGACTATCCTACGAGCAGTACTTC
TRBJ1-3,TRBV7-9,NA,16,NA,CASSLAQRGTGNTIYF,TGTGCCAGCAGCTTAGCGCAAAGGGGAACTGGAAACACCATATATTTT
TRBJ2-1,TRBV29-1,TRBD2,15,NA,CSVGTSGVLSGEQFF,TGCAGCGTCGGGACTAGCGGGGTTCTATCTGGTGAGCAGTTCTTC
TRBJ2-3,TRBV5-1,TRBD2,17,NA,CASSLVPSGASTDTQYF,TGCGCCAGCAGCTTGGTTCCTAGCGGGGCTAGCACAGATACGCAGTATTTT
TRBJ1-2,TRBV30,TRBD1,16,NA,CAWSSLWTGKDYGYTF,TGTGCCTGGAGTTCTCTATGGACAGGGAAAGACTATGGCTACACCTTC
TRBJ2-2,TRBV5-6,NA,16,NA,CASSLAVQAGTGELFF,TGTGCCAGCAGCTTGGCGGTGCAAGCGGGTACCGGGGAGCTGTTTTTT
TRBJ2-3,TRBV13,TRBD2,18,NA,CASSPLVGLAESTDTQYF,TGTGCCAGCAGTCCTTTGGTGGGACTAGCGGAGAGCACAGATACGCAGTATTTT
TRBJ1-2,TRBV6-6,NA,11,NA,CASSPYYGYTF,TGTGCCAGCAGTCCCTACTATGGCTACACCTTC
TRBJ2-3,TRBV11-3,NA,14,once,CASSSRDSQDTQYF,TGTGCCAGCAGTTCCCGCGACTCGCAGGATACGCAGTATTTT
TRBJ1-4,TRBV5-4,NA,17,NA,CASSTSGGARRDEKLFF,TGTGCCAGCAGCACTTCTGGGGGGGCACGAAGGGATGAAAAACTGTTTTTT
TRBJ2-2,TRBV4-2,NA,14,NA,CASSGRGTAGELFF,TGTGCCAGCAGCGGGCGGGGTACAGCCGGGGAGCTGTTTTTT
TRBJ2-2,TRBV4-2,NA,15,few,CASSQEVASSGELFF,TGTGCCAGCAGCCAAGAGGTGGCTAGTAGCGGGGAGCTGTTTTTT
TRBJ2-2,TRBV4-2,TRBD2,15,NA,CASSQGGTSLGELFF,TGTGCCAGCAGCCAAGGCGGGACTAGCCTCGGGGAGCTGTTTTTT
TRBJ1-5,TRBV5-1,TRBD1,18,NA,CASSRGGDRDGSNQPQHF,TGCGCCAGCAGCCGGGGGGGGGACAGGGATGGTAGCAATCAGCCCCAGCATTTT
TRBJ1-3,TRBV2,NA,14,once,CASSGPPSGNTIYF,TGTGCCAGCAGTGGGCCCCCCTCTGGAAACACCATATATTTT
TRBJ1-6,TRBV6-5,NA,15,NA,CASSYGWTENSPLHF,TGTGCCAGCAGTTACGGGTGGACTGAGAATTCACCCCTCCACTTT
TRBJ1-6,TRBV5-1,TRBD1,14,NA,CASSSAIGGTGVHF,TGCGCCAGCAGCTCCGCAATAGGCGGGACAGGGGTCCACTTT
TRBJ1-1,TRBV6-6,NA,13,NA,CASSQKQGTEAFF,TGTGCCAGCAGTCAGAAACAGGGAACTGAAGCTTTCTTT
TRBJ2-6,TRBV4-2,TRBD2,17,NA,CASSQEWTSSGANVLTF,TGTGCCAGCAGCCAAGAATGGACTAGCTCTGGGGCCAACGTCCTGACTTTC
TRBJ2-3,TRBV7-9,NA,14,NA,CASSLEPIWDTQYF,TGTGCCAGCAGCTTGGAGCCAATATGGGATACGCAGTATTTT
TRBJ1-1,TRBV19,TRBD1,15,NA,CASSRTGVGYTEAFF,TGTGCCAGTAGCAGGACAGGGGTTGGGTACACTGAAGCTTTCTTT
TRBJ2-1,TRBV9,TRBD2,16,NA,CASSISAGVRYNEQFF,TGTGCCAGCAGCATCTCAGCGGGAGTCCGCTACAATGAGCAGTTCTTC
TRBJ1-6,TRBV19,TRBD1,15,NA,CASRTGEGVNSPLHF,TGTGCCAGTAGGACAGGGGAAGGGGTGAATTCACCCCTCCACTTT
TRBJ2-5,TRBV14,NA,17,NA,CASSQDAGGGPQETQYF,TGTGCCAGCAGCCAAGACGCGGGCGGGGGCCCTCAAGAGACCCAGTACTTC
TRBJ1-1,TRBV7-9,NA,15,NA,CASSLMEGRNTEAFF,TGTGCCAGCAGCTTAATGGAGGGGAGAAACACTGAAGCTTTCTTT
TRBJ1-1,TRBV28,NA,11,NA,CASCDNTEAFF,TGTGCCAGCTGCGATAACACTGAAGCTTTCTTT
TRBJ1-4,TRBV30,TRBD1,16,NA,CAWSIGQGANNEKLFF,TGTGCCTGGAGTATCGGACAGGGGGCGAACAATGAAAAACTGTTTTTT
TRBJ2-1,TRBV11-3,NA,12,NA,CASSPGYNEQFF,TGTGCCAGCAGTCCCGGGTACAATGAGCAGTTCTTC
TRBJ2-3,TRBV11-1,TRBD1,15,NA,CASSGDRVGTDTQYF,TGTGCCAGCAGCGGCGACAGGGTGGGGACAGATACGCAGTATTTT
TRBJ1-4,TRBV7-9,TRBD1,16,NA,CASSLANRQGHEKLFF,TGTGCCAGCAGCTTAGCCAATAGACAGGGCCATGAAAAACTGTTTTTT
TRBJ1-4,TRBV5-1,NA,14,NA,CASSLEQANEKLFF,TGCGCCAGCAGCTTGGAACAGGCGAATGAAAAACTGTTTTTT
TRBJ2-2,TRBV19,NA,14,NA,CASSGSSNTGELFF,TGTGCCAGTTCAGGGTCCTCGAACACCGGGGAGCTGTTTTTT
TRBJ2-1,TRBV27,NA,15,NA,CASSLSTGDHNEQFF,TGTGCCAGCAGTTTAAGTACGGGGGACCACAATGAGCAGTTCTTC
TRBJ2-3,TRBV13,TRBD2,14,NA,CASSLRLAADTQYF,TGTGCCAGCAGCCTGAGACTAGCGGCAGATACGCAGTATTTT
TRBJ1-1,TRBV5-6,NA,13,NA,CASSLTGGTEAFF,TGTGCCAGCAGCTTGACCGGGGGCACTGAAGCTTTCTTT
TRBJ2-7,TRBV11-1,TRBD2,15,NA,CASSTHLAGVNEQYF,TGTGCCAGCAGCACACACCTAGCGGGAGTGAACGAGCAGTACTTC
TRBJ2-7,TRBV2,NA,10,NA,CASSAFEQYF,TGTGCCAGCAGTGCTTTCGAGCAGTACTTC
TRBJ2-2,TRBV6-5,NA,15,NA,CASSPGPGNTGELFF,TGTGCCAGCAGTCCCGGACCGGGAAACACCGGGGAGCTGTTTTTT
TRBJ2-6,TRBV21-1,NA,18,NA,CASSYGREIPSGANVLTF,TGTGCCAGCAGCTATGGACGGGAAATACCCTCTGGGGCCAACGTCCTGACTTTC
TRBJ1-6,TRBV4-3,TRBD1,17,NA,CASSQDREGTGNSPLHF,TGCGCCAGCAGCCAAGATAGGGAGGGGACAGGAAATTCACCCCTCCACTTT
TRBJ1-2,TRBV5-4,TRBD1,15,once,CASSLGGQGSYGYTF,TGTGCCAGCAGCTTGGGAGGACAGGGGTCTTATGGCTACACCTTC
TRBJ1-1,TRBV5-1,NA,14,NA,CASSLTPENTEAFF,TGCGCCAGCAGCTTGACTCCTGAGAACACTGAAGCTTTCTTT
TRBJ2-7,TRBV7-6,TRBD2,15,few,CASSLVSGSPYEQYF,TGTGCCAGCAGCTTAGTTAGCGGGAGTCCGTACGAGCAGTACTTC
TRBJ2-7,TRBV7-9,TRBD2,17,NA,CASSLHLGLSPTGEQYF,TGTGCCAGCAGCTTGCACTTGGGACTATCTCCGACGGGCGAGCAGTACTTC
TRBJ1-2,TRBV9,TRBD1,15,NA,CASSPRTGGGYGYTF,TGTGCCAGCAGCCCTAGGACAGGGGGTGGCTATGGCTACACCTTC
TRBJ1-2,TRBV6-1,NA,13,NA,CASSEPSVYGYTF,TGTGCCAGCAGTGAGCCCAGCGTCTATGGCTACACCTTC
TRBJ2-7,TRBV6-1,NA,13,NA,CASSRGAFDEQYF,TGTGCCAGCAGTCGGGGGGCGTTCGACGAGCAGTACTTC
TRBJ2-5,TRBV29-1,TRBD1,14,NA,CSAPRTGTSGTQYF,TGCAGCGCCCCCCGGACAGGGACGTCAGGGACCCAGTACTTC
TRBJ2-7,TRBV6-5,TRBD2,14,NA,CASSLGGGNYEQYF,TGTGCCAGCAGCTTAGGCGGGGGTAACTACGAGCAGTACTTC
TRBJ2-7,TRBV7-9,TRBD2,16,NA,CASSVLAGVEPYEQYF,TGTGCCAGCAGCGTTCTCGCGGGGGTAGAACCCTACGAGCAGTACTTC
TRBJ1-2,TRBV5-4,NA,13,NA,CASSISIEYGYTF,TGTGCCAGCAGCATTTCTATAGAGTATGGCTACACCTTC
TRBJ1-1,TRBV7-3,NA,14,NA,CASSQGGVNTEAFF,TGTGCCAGCAGCCAAGGGGGAGTGAACACTGAAGCTTTCTTT
TRBJ2-2,TRBV6-1,TRBD1,15,NA,CATSVGQGLAGELFF,TGTGCCACCTCGGTCGGACAGGGATTGGCCGGGGAGCTGTTTTTT
TRBJ2-7,TRBV11-2,TRBD1,16,NA,CASSSGSQGAPYEQYF,TGTGCCAGCAGCTCTGGCTCTCAGGGGGCCCCCTACGAGCAGTACTTC
TRBJ2-1,TRBV5-1,NA,14,NA,CASRKDRVYNEQFF,TGCGCCAGCAGAAAGGACAGAGTTTACAATGAGCAGTTCTTC